These 17 T cell receptor beta chains came from one sample sequenced in a study of T cells in Graves' hyperthyroidism and ophthalmopathy. Template material for amplifying TCR beta CDR3 regions consisted of RNA transcripts. A first-round RT-PCR of the TCR CDR3 used the HTBI primer set. TCRdb analysed the multiplex PCR reads with MiXCR anew, one entry per CDR3 protein. The table lists a few hundred thousand distinct CDR3 sequences, 20% to 25% of them singletons. The sequenced sample was blood. The receptors derive from a man aged 25-40 years with Graves' ophthalmopathy.

This clonotype was detected many times. V usage is TRBV7-2 and J usage is TRBJ1-1, with 10 bases lining up with TRBD1. Trimming cost V 1 base and J 10 bases; bases outside gene matches: 0. The CDR3 contains 12 residues. Germline CDR1 is SGHTA and CDR2 is FQGNSA. For the CDR3, the DNA is TGTGCCAGCAGCTTAGGGACAGGGGGAGCTTTCTTT. This gives the protein CASSLGTGGAFF.

This chain links TRBV7-9 with TRBJ1-6; TRBD1 matches 11 bases. Germline values: CDR1 SEHNR, CDR2 FQNEAQ (reference sequence). The V and J ends lost 4 bases and 9 bases, in that order; junction bases with no gene match: 8. The length of the CDR3 is 16 residues. CDR3 nucleotides: TGTGCCAGCAGCTCCGGACAGGGGGCGTCTCGTTCACCCCTCCACTTT. Translating gives CASSSGQGASRSPLHF.

The chain couples TRBV28 to TRBJ2-2, with D tentatively TRBD1 (6 bases). The CDR3 is 12 residues long. In germline, CDR1 is MDHEN, CDR2 SYDVKM. V was cut by 8 bases and J by 6 bases, with 10 bases left in between. DNA of the CDR3: TGTGCCAGCCAACAGGGTCCCGGGGAGCTGTTTTTT. Its protein product is CASQQGPGELFF.

The CDR3 coding sequence is TGTGCCACGGGGGTGGCAGCCGGTTCCTACGAGCAGTACTTC. As protein: CATGVAAGSYEQYF. This chain uses TRBV28 with TRBJ2-7; possible D gene TRBD2, 6 bases. Per the germline V gene, CDR1 is MDHEN and CDR2 is SYDVKM. V lost 10 bases and J lost 1, with 17 bases in between. The CDR3 covers 14 residues.

This rearrangement joins TRBV6-1 to TRBJ2-1; D not certain. V was trimmed by 7 bases and J by 5 bases, leaving 12 bases between them. Germline V gene lookup returns CDR1 MNHNS and CDR2 SASEGT. The CDR3 sequence is 13 residues long. In nucleotides, the CDR3 is TGTGCCAGCACCCTAGACACGGACAATGAGCAGTTCTTC. The encoded protein is CASTLDTDNEQFF.

The V and J genes are TRBV5-1 and TRBJ2-1, with TRBD2 matching over 12 bases. Losses at the gene ends were 1 base for V and 13 bases for J; bases not matched to a gene: 3. This CDR3 contains 13 residues. The V gene's germline CDR1 is SGHRS and CDR2 YFSETQ. The chain's CDR3 is CASSLWTSGTQFF. The CDR3 nucleotides read TGCGCCAGCAGCTTGTGGACTAGCGGGACTCAGTTCTTC.

This clonotype was found many times. J is TRBJ2-1 and V is TRBV11-3; 9 positions agree with TRBD1. Per germline, CDR1 SGHNT and CDR2 YENEEA. Unmatched junction bases numbered 3, after V lost 4 bases and J lost 2 bases. CDR3 length: 15 amino acids. Here the CDR3 DNA reads TGTGCCAGCAGCTCTGGACAGGGGACCTACAATGAGCAGTTCTTC. It specifies CASSSGQGTYNEQFF.

The chain recombines TRBV7-9 with TRBJ1-3; 7 bases match TRBD1. The CDR3 runs to 16 residues. Germline V lookup: CDR1 SEHNR, CDR2 FQNEAQ (reference sequence). CDR3 sequence reads: CAILDGDSGSGNTIYF. CDR3 sequence (DNA): TGTGCTATTCTCGACGGGGACAGCGGCTCTGGAAACACCATATATTTT.

The CDR3 reads CASSYTGTGLYEQYF. Here the CDR3 DNA reads TGTGCCAGCAGTTACACCGGGACAGGGCTCTACGAGCAGTACTTC. V usage is TRBV6-6 and J usage is TRBJ2-7; 9 positions agree with TRBD1. V gave up 2 bases and J gave up 3 bases; unmatched junction bases: 5. Per the germline V gene, CDR1 is MNHNY and CDR2 is SVGAGI (reference sequence). The length of the CDR3 is 15 residues.

This clonotype came up many times. The chain has TRBV19 and TRBJ2-1; 14 bases fit TRBD2. Looked up from germline, CDR1 is LNHDA and CDR2 is SQIVND (reference sequence). Trimming at V came to 3 bases and at J to 7 bases, leaving 2 bases not matched to a gene. The CDR3 sequence is 15 residues long. Here the CDR3 reads CASSIGTSGSNEQFF. CDR3 nucleotides: TGTGCCAGTAGTATCGGGACTAGCGGGAGTAATGAGCAGTTCTTC.

The chain has TRBV6-1 and TRBJ2-2; TRBD2 agrees at 10 bases. The V gene end was trimmed by 8 bases and the J gene end by 1 base; junction bases not matched to a gene: 7. Germline V gene data show CDR1 as MNHNS and CDR2 as SASEGT. This CDR3 is 16 amino acids long. The CDR3 loop reads CASQSSGGVNTGELFF. Written as DNA, the CDR3 is TGTGCCAGCCAGTCTAGCGGGGGAGTGAACACCGGGGAGCTGTTTTTT.

A few counts support this clonotype. The J gene is TRBJ2-3, the V gene TRBV20-1, with 13 bases aligning to TRBD2. CDR1 is DFQATT and CDR2 is SNEGSKA in the germline V gene (reference sequence). V dropped 3 bases and J dropped 2; count of bases not matched to a gene: 5. This CDR3 region has 16 residues. The DNA of the CDR3 is TGCAGTGCTAGGGGACTAGCGGGATTGAACACAGATACGCAGTATTTT. Its protein is CSARGLAGLNTDTQYF.

This clonotype was picked up a small number of times. The genes are TRBV10-2 and TRBJ2-3, with TRBD1 matching 7 bases. Trimming at V came to 6 bases and at J to 1 base, leaving 7 bases not matched to a gene. This CDR3 has 15 amino acids. Germline lookup yields CDR1 WSHSY and CDR2 SAAADI. CDR3 region: CASRAVTGRTDTQYF. The DNA of the CDR3 is TGCGCCAGCAGAGCGGTGACAGGGCGCACAGATACGCAGTATTTT.

This clonotype was counted only a few times. The chain links TRBV20-1 to TRBJ1-5, with TRBD1 identical over 8 bases. The CDR3 contains 16 residues. The germline CDR1 and CDR2 sequences are DFQATT and SNEGSKA (reference sequence). After removal of 6 bases from V and 0 bases from J, the junction contained 10 bases not matched to a gene. Here the CDR3 reads CSAAGTGYYSNQPQHF. Written as DNA, the CDR3 is TGCAGTGCAGCCGGGACAGGATATTATAGCAATCAGCCCCAGCATTTT.

This clonotype occurred a few times. The chain couples TRBV12-5 to TRBJ2-1, with D possibly being TRBD1 or TRBD2 (6 bases each). The V and J ends lost 0 bases and 9 bases respectively, with 12 bases between them. Per germline, CDR1 LGHNT and CDR2 FRNRAP. This CDR3 is 14 amino acids long. CDR3 in DNA: TGTGCTAGTGGTTTGGTAGAGGGGGGTGGTGAGCAGTTCTTC. It specifies CASGLVEGGGEQFF. The entire variable domain, with the rest obtained from reference TRBV12-5 and TRBJ2-1, is as follows: DARVTQTPRHKVTEMGQEVTMRCQPILGHNTVFWYRQTMMQGLELLAYFRNRAPLDDSGMPKDRFSAEMPDATLATLKIQPSEPRDSAVYFCASGLVEGGGEQFFGPGTRLTVL.

The sample holds a few counts of this clonotype. This chain uses TRBV20-1 with TRBJ2-1; 10 bases line up with TRBD2. CDR1 and CDR2 from the germline V gene are DFQATT and SNEGSKA (reference sequence). This CDR3 region has 16 residues. V dropped 0 bases and J dropped 8; count of bases not matched to a gene: 10. DNA of the CDR3: TGCAGTGCTAGAGAAGGTTTCCTAGCGGGAGAGGATGAGCAGTTCTTC. This gives the protein CSAREGFLAGEDEQFF.

This clonotype was counted many times. The V call is TRBV11-2, the J call TRBJ2-7; D is unresolved. The ends were cut back, 7 bases at V and 0 bases at J, with 13 bases in the middle. This CDR3 is built from 14 residues. Germline CDR1 and CDR2: SGHAT and FQNNGV. The CDR3 nucleotides read TGTGCCAGCACTTGGACGGATGACTCCTACGAGCAGTACTTC. Its protein product is CASTWTDDSYEQYF.